The 12 T cell receptor beta chains in this list originate from one sample, sequenced in a study of shared T cell receptors in the human thymus. Profiled with immunoSEQ multiplex PCR; TCRdb holds only in-frame clones, not every one. The repertoire holds 550,000 to 800,000 clones, with approximately 85% as singletons. This sample also appeared in a second study, on human thymus T cells.

Sample: thymocytes. Receptor source: a girl less than two years old with a congenital heart defect.

This chain links TRBV4-3 with TRBJ1-5; the D gene is possibly TRBD1 (5 bases). Germline V gene sequence: CDR1 LGHNA, CDR2 YSLEER. The CDR3 consists of 16 residues. V shed 0 bases and J shed 6 bases, with 15 bases lying between them. The CDR3 DNA follows: TGCGCCAGCAGCCAAGAGAATGGGCAGGGTGTTCAGCCCCAGCATTTT. It encodes CASSQENGQGVQPQHF.

CDR3: CASSLEVGQNTEAFF. The CDR3 bases are TGTGCCAGCAGCTTGGAGGTCGGACAAAACACTGAAGCTTTCTTT. This rearrangement joins TRBV5-6 to TRBJ1-1, with D maybe TRBD1 (5 bases). From germline, CDR1 is SGHDT and CDR2 YYEEEE. The CDR3 length is 15 residues. Trimming left V 0 bases short and J 2 bases short, with 11 bases between.

The rearrangement uses TRBV9 and TRBJ1-1; 7 bases line up with TRBD1. The CDR3 has 13 amino acids. Trimming took 6 bases from V and 3 from J; bases not matched to a gene: 5. The germline V gene has CDR1 SGDLS and CDR2 YYNGEE. The CDR3 coding sequence is TGTGCCAGCACCCAGGGGGACGACACTGAAGCTTTCTTT. This sequence encodes CASTQGDDTEAFF.

J is TRBJ1-2 and V is TRBV5-8; D is possibly TRBD1 (6 bases). The CDR3 has 15 amino acids. Germline-derived CDR1 and CDR2 are SGHTS and YDEGEE. Deletions cut 0 bases from V and 7 bases from J, with 16 bases between. The CDR3 here is CASSLEGHLLRGYTF. The CDR3 DNA follows: TGTGCCAGCAGCTTGGAGGGACACCTTCTTCGTGGCTACACCTTC.

V usage is TRBV30 and J usage is TRBJ1-5, with TRBD1 identical over 8 bases. J gave up 9 bases and V 1 base, and 5 bases lay outside the gene matches. Per germline, CDR1 GTSNPN and CDR2 SVGIG (reference sequence). This CDR3 comprises 13 residues. The CDR3 protein is CAWSAGTGGPQHF. CDR3 DNA: TGTGCCTGGAGTGCCGGGACAGGAGGGCCCCAGCATTTT. The full variable domain, in which reference TRBV30 and TRBJ1-5 provide the parts outside the CDR3, is SQTIHQWPATLVQPVGSPLSLECTVEGTSNPNLYWYRQAAGRGLQLLFYSVGIGQISSEVPQNLSASRPQDRQFILSSKKLLLSDSGFYLCAWSAGTGGPQHFGDGTRLSIL.

The chain joins TRBV7-9 to TRBJ1-2, with D possibly being TRBD1 (5 bases). Germline CDR1 and CDR2: SEHNR and FQNEAQ (reference sequence). Trimming removed 2 bases at V and 6 bases at J, with 28 bases between. The CDR3 spans 19 residues. CDR3 sequence (DNA): TGTGCCAGCAGCTTAATTATGACCGTGAACAGGCCTGCCAGCAATGGCTACACCTTC. Residues: CASSLIMTVNRPASNGYTF.

The V gene is TRBV4-3, the J gene TRBJ1-2, with unresolved D. This CDR3 is built from 16 residues. Germline values: CDR1 LGHNA, CDR2 YSLEER. V dropped 0 bases and J dropped 6 bases, with 17 bases sitting between them. CDR3 protein: CASSQDQEATFDGYTF. For the CDR3, the DNA is TGCGCCAGCAGCCAAGATCAGGAGGCTACCTTCGATGGCTACACCTTC.

The chain is built from TRBV2 and TRBJ1-1; 8 bases are shared with TRBD1. CDR1 is SNHLY, CDR2 FYNNEI, per germline. CDR3 length equals 16 residues. V shed 1 base and J 1 base; nucleotides not matched to a gene: 5. CDR3 residues: CASSEDRGFPNTEAFF. For the CDR3, the DNA is TGTGCCAGCAGTGAAGACAGGGGGTTTCCGAACACTGAAGCTTTCTTT.

The V and J genes are TRBV5-1 and TRBJ1-2, with TRBD1 matching 8 bases. The CDR3 totals 14 residues. V lost 2 bases, J lost 4 bases, and 4 bases stayed unmatched. CDR1 SGHRS and CDR2 YFSETQ come from the germline V gene. The CDR3 DNA sequence: TGCGCCAGCAGCTTCTCGACAGGGGCCTATGGCTACACCTTC. Translation gives CASSFSTGAYGYTF. Filled out from reference TRBV5-1 and TRBJ1-2, the complete variable domain reads KAGVTQTPRYLIKTRGQQVTLSCSPISGHRSVSWYQQTPGQGLQFLFEYFSETQRNKGNFPGRFSGRQFSNSRSEMNVSTLELGDSALYLCASSFSTGAYGYTFGSGTRLTVV.

The V call is TRBV4-3, the J call TRBJ1-3; D is uncertain. The ends were cut back, 0 bases at V and 0 bases at J, with 15 bases in the middle. Per the germline V gene, CDR1 is LGHNA and CDR2 is YSLEER. CDR3 length: 18 residues. The CDR3 reads CASSQEDLGHVSGNTIYF. CDR3 nucleotides: TGCGCCAGCAGCCAAGAAGATCTGGGCCACGTCTCTGGAAACACCATATATTTT.

The gene calls are TRBV6-5 and TRBJ2-7; TRBD1 matches 8 bases. This CDR3 contains 15 residues. Germline trimming cut 3 bases from V and 3 bases from J; bases unmatched to any gene: 7. CDR1 and CDR2 (germline): MNHEY, SVGAGI. DNA for the CDR3: TGTGCCAGCAGTTATCGACGAGGACAGGGCTACGAGCAGTACTTC. Residues: CASSYRRGQGYEQYF.

The V call is TRBV27, the J call TRBJ2-3; 7 positions match TRBD1. V gave up 2 bases and J gave up 0 bases; unmatched junction bases: 2. Germline V gene lookup returns CDR1 MNHEY and CDR2 SMNVEV (reference sequence). The CDR3 runs 15 residues. The CDR3 here is CASSLRQGSTDTQYF. The CDR3 region has the DNA TGTGCCAGCAGTTTACGACAGGGTAGCACAGATACGCAGTATTTT.